Listed below are T cell receptor beta chains from one sample, sequenced in a study of blood T cell repertoires in COVID-19. TCRdb keeps only in-frame clones here, not all; method: immunoSEQ multiplex PCR. This sample has approximately 240,000 clones; roughly 82% occur once, and the top ten carry about 1.5%. The specimen sequenced was peripheral blood. Every receptor here comes from a woman aged 40 to 50 who had recovered from COVID-19. CDR3s include the opening cysteine and the closing phenylalanine or tryptophan.

v_gene,j_gene,CDR3aa
TRBV7-2,TRBJ2-1,CASSLAMWDSRDDEQFF
TRBV19,TRBJ2-6,CASSISGANVLTF
TRBV5-8,TRBJ2-3,CASSLGGTDTQYF
TRBV2,TRBJ2-3,CASNQGTDTQYF
TRBV10-3,TRBJ1-2,CAISASAGQGADGYTF
TRBV7-9,TRBJ1-1,CASSLGGAEAFF
TRBV5-1,TRBJ2-1,CASSLVLGPHNEQFF
TRBV28,TRBJ1-2,CASSSTGLYGYTF
TRBV5-1,TRBJ2-5,CASSFLAGGQETQYF
TRBV6-2/TRBV6-3,TRBJ1-1,CASSYREWNTEAFF
TRBV23-1,TRBJ2-7,CASSLGTDIGPESYEQYF
TRBV6-1,TRBJ2-7,CASSEGPPGQTSYEQYF
TRBV6-6,TRBJ1-2,CGSGNYGYTF
TRBV2,TRBJ2-1,CASSTTSGGTNEQFF
TRBV4-3,TRBJ1-3,CASSQDPGGSSGNTIYF
TRBV6-5,TRBJ1-6,CASSQSTQGSPLHF
TRBV10-3,TRBJ1-6,CAISETSPSSSYNSPLHF
TRBV6-5,TRBJ2-3,CASSDGTLADTQYF
TRBV9,TRBJ1-6,CASSQTGDRNSPLHF
TRBV5-1,TRBJ1-1,CASSWGVAGTTEAFF
TRBV7-2,TRBJ2-3,CASSLAAGSSTDTQYF
TRBV5-1,TRBJ1-2,CASSLVGGQGSHGYTF
TRBV2,TRBJ2-7,CASSEGTRAYEQYF
TRBV24-1,TRBJ2-3,CATSDPGLAGARPTDTQYF
TRBV7-9,TRBJ1-6,CASSLGGQGARGSPLHF
TRBV27,TRBJ1-6,CASRTQETGGNSPLHF
TRBV5-5,TRBJ1-2,CASSLGGKAIGYGYTF
TRBV6-5,TRBJ2-2,CATRSGYTGELFF
TRBV10-3,TRBJ1-2,CAISGGPGNYGYTF
TRBV4-3,TRBJ1-4,CASSQGGVGEKLFF
TRBV27,TRBJ2-3,CASSLTAGGRSDTQYF
TRBV19,TRBJ1-2,CASSIGPEARGYTF
TRBV5-1,TRBJ2-1,CASSLADSGVRFF
TRBV5-4,TRBJ2-7,CASSFSSGRGASYEQYF
TRBV7-2,TRBJ2-4,CASSQGLEAVIQYF
TRBV7-9,TRBJ1-2,CASSLQGEGYTF
TRBV6-6,TRBJ2-3,CASSPFTDTQYF
TRBV7-9,TRBJ2-1,CASSSSGQSIVSIYNEQFF
TRBV4-3,TRBJ2-5,CASSQVRTSWETQYF
TRBV3-1/TRBV3-2,TRBJ1-5,CASSQERHLEGQPQHF
TRBV27,TRBJ1-1,CASSFGQQNTEAFF
TRBV3-1/TRBV3-2,TRBJ1-3,CASSRGIQGLSGNTIYF
TRBV12-3/TRBV12-4,TRBJ2-5,CASRRSPQETQYF
TRBV18,TRBJ1-4,CASSSGQGGEKLFF
TRBV2,TRBJ2-3,CASSEELADSVAQYF
TRBV3-1/TRBV3-2,TRBJ1-3,CASSQDLGTGNCWVSGNTIYF
TRBV18,TRBJ2-3,CASSLSGGGDTQYF
TRBV5-1,TRBJ2-5,CASSSAGGRAETQYF
TRBV19,TRBJ1-5,CASSGTGGSNQPQHF
TRBV27,TRBJ2-6,CASSLRQRQGRAGANVLTF
TRBV10-1,TRBJ2-5,CASSDSGIGTQYF
TRBV18,TRBJ2-2,CASSGLESSTGGELFF
TRBV7-7,TRBJ2-2,CASSSGTGELFF
TRBV6-5,TRBJ2-5,CASSRKAGSETQYF
TRBV14,TRBJ2-1,CASSSGERQFF
TRBV6-4,TRBJ1-2,CASSRTGWDGYTF
TRBV2,TRBJ1-2,CASKDRGNYGYTF
TRBV3-1/TRBV3-2,TRBJ1-2,CASSQGTGLLINYGYTF